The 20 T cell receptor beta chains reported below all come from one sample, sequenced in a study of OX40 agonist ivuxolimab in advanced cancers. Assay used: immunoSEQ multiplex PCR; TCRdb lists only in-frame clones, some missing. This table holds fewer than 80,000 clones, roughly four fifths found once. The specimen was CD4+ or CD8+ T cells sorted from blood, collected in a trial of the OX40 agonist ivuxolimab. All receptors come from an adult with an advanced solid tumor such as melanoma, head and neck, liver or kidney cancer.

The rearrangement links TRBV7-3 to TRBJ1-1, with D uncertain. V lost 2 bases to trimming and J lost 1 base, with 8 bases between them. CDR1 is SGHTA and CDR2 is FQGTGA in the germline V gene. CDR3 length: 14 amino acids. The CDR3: CASSLVRGNTEAFF. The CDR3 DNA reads TGTGCCAGCAGCTTAGTACGGGGGAACACTGAAGCTTTCTTT.

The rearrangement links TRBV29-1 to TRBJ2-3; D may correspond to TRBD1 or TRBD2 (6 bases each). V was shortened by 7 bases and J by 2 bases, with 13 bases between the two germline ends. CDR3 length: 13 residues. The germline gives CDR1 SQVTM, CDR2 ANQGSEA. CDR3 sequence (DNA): TGCAGCGGGGGGGCAAGACTCACAGATACGCAGTATTTT. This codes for CSGGARLTDTQYF.

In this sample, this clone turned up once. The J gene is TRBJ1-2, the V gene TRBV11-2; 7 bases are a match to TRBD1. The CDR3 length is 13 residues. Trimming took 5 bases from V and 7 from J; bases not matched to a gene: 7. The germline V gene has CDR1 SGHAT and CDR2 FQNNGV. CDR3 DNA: TGTGCCAGCAGCCAACAGGGGACTTCTGGCTACACCTTC. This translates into CASSQQGTSGYTF.

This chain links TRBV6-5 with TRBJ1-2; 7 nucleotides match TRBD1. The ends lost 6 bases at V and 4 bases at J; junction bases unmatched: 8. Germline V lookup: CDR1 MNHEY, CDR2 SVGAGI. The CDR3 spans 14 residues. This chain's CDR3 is CASRRQGQSYGYTF. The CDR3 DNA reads TGTGCCAGCAGGAGACAGGGTCAAAGCTATGGCTACACCTTC.

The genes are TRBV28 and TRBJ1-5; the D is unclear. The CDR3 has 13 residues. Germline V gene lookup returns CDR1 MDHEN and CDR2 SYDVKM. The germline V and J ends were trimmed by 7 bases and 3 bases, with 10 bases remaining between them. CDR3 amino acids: CASMSVPNQPQHF. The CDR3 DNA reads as TGTGCCAGCATGAGTGTTCCCAATCAGCCCCAGCATTTT.

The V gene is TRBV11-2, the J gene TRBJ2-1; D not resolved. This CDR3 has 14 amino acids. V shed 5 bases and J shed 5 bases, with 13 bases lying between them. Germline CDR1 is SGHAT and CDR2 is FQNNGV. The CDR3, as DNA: TGTGCCAGCAGCGCTCTGTGGGTGGACAATGAGCAGTTCTTC. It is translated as CASSALWVDNEQFF. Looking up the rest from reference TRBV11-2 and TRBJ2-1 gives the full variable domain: EAGVAQSPRYKIIEKRQSVAFWCNPISGHATLYWYQQILGQGPKLLIQFQNNGVVDDSQLPKDRFSAERLKGVDSTLKIQPAKLEDSAVYLCASSALWVDNEQFFGPGTRLTVL.

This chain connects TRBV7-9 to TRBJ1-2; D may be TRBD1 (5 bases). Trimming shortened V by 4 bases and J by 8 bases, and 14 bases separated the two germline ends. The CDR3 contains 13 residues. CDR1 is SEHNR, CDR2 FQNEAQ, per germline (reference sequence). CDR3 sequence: CASSSGGDSGYTF. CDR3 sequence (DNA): TGTGCCAGCAGCTCTGGAGGGGATAGCGGCTACACCTTC.

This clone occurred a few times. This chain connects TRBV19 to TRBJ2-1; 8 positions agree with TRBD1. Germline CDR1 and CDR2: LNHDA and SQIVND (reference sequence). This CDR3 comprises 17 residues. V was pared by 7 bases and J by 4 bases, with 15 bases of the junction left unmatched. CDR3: CASTPMGGTGVYNEQFF. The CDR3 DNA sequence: TGTGCCAGTACCCCCATGGGCGGGACAGGAGTTTACAATGAGCAGTTCTTC.

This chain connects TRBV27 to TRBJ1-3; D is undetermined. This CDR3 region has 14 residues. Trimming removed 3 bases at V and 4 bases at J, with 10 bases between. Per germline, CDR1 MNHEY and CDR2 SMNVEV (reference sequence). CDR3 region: CASSFASRGNTIYF. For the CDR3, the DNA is TGTGCCAGCAGTTTCGCCTCCAGGGGAAACACCATATATTTT.

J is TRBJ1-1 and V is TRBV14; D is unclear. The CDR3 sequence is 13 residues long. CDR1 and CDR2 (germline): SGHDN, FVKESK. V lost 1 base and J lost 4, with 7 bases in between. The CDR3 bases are TGTGCCAGCAGCCAAGTGGAAAGCACTGAAGCTTTCTTT. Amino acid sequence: CASSQVESTEAFF.

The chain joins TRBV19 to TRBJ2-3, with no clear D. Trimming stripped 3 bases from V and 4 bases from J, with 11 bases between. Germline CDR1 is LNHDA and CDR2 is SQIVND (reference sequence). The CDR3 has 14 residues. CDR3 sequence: CASSMARLADTQYF. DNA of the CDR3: TGTGCCAGTAGTATGGCCCGGCTTGCAGATACGCAGTATTTT.

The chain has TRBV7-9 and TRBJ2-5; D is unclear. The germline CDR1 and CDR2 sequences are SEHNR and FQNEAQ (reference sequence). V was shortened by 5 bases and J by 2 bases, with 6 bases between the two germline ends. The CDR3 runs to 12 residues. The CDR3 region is CASSEAQETQYF. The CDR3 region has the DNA TGTGCCAGCAGCGAAGCGCAAGAGACCCAGTACTTC.

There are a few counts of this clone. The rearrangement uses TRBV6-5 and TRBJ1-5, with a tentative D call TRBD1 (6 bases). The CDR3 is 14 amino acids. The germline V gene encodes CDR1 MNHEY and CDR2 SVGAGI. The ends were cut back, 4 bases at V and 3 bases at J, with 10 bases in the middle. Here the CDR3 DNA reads TGTGCCAGCAGTTCTACAGGGTTCAATCAGCCCCAGCATTTT. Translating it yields CASSSTGFNQPQHF.

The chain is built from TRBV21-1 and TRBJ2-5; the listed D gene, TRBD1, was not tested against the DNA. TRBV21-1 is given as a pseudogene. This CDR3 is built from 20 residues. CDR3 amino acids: CASTSRGTHPHQTSQETQYF. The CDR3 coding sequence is TGTGCCAGCACCTCTAGGGGAACCCATCCCCACCAGACCAGCCAAGAGACCCAGTACTTC.

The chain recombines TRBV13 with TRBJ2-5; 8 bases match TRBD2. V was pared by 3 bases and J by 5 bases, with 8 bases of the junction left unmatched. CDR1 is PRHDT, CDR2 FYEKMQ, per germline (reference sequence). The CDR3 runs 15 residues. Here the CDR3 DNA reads TGTGCCAGCAGCTTCGCCGGGGGGGGAAGGGAGACCCAGTACTTC. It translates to CASSFAGGGRETQYF.

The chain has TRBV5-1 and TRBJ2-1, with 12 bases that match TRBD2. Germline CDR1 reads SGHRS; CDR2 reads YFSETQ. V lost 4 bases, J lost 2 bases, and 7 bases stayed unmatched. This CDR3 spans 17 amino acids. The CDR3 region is CASSRTSGKATYNEQFF. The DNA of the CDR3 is TGCGCCAGCAGCCGGACTAGCGGGAAGGCTACCTACAATGAGCAGTTCTTC.

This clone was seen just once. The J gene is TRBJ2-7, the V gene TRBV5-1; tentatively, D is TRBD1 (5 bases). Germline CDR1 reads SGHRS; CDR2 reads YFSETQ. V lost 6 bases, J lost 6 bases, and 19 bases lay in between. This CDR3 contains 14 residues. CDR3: CASKEQGYWGEQYF. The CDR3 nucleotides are TGCGCCAGCAAGGAGCAGGGCTACTGGGGCGAGCAGTACTTC.

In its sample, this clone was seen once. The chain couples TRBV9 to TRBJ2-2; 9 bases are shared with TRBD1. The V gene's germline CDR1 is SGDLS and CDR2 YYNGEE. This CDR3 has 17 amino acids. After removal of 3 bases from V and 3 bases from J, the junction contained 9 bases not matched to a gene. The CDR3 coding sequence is TGTGCCAGCAGCGACCCACAGGGGGCGAGACACACCGGGGAGCTGTTTTTT. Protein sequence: CASSDPQGARHTGELFF.

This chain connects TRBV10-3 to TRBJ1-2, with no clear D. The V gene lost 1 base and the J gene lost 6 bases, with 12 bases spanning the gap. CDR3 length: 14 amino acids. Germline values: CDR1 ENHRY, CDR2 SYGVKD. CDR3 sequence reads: CAISEFTERDGYTF. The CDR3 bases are TGTGCCATCAGTGAGTTCACCGAAAGAGATGGCTACACCTTC.

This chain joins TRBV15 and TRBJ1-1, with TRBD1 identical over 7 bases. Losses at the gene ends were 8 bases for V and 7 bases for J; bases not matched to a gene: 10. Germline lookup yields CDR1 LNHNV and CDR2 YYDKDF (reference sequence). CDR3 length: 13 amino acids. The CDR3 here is CATRRDREGEAFF. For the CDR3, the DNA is TGTGCCACCCGCCGTGACAGGGAGGGTGAAGCTTTCTTT.